The 27 T cell receptor beta chains below come from one sample, sequenced in a study of CD8 T cells in Susac syndrome. The RNA input was about 0.5 to 1 ug, and it was reverse transcribed with random hexamers. TCRdb re-analysed the immunoSEQ multiplex PCR reads in MiXCR, keeping a single row per CDR3 protein. The sample has around 150,000 distinct CDR3 sequences; approximately 92% are singletons. Sequenced input: CD4+ T cells from PBMCs. The receptors derive from a human donor in good health.

The CDR3: CASSIRGATETQYF. The CDR3, as DNA: TGTGCCAGTAGTATCAGGGGAGCGACGGAGACCCAGTACTTC. The genes are TRBV19 and TRBJ2-5, with D possibly matching TRBD1 (6 bases). From germline, CDR1 is LNHDA and CDR2 SQIVND (reference sequence). This CDR3 has 14 residues. Between the trimmed V and J ends, which lost 3 bases and 5 bases, there was a span of 13 bases.

Written as DNA, the CDR3 is TGTGCCAGCAGCTTAGACCAAGGGCGCCGGTATTTT. Translated, it gives CASSLDQGRRYF. The V and J genes are TRBV7-9 and TRBJ2-3; unclear D gene. The V end was cut by 1 base, the J end by 14 bases, with 13 bases between. The CDR3 is 12 residues long. Germline values: CDR1 SEHNR, CDR2 FQNEAQ (reference sequence).

This clonotype has just a few counts. V is TRBV6-2 or TRBV6-3 and J is TRBJ2-6; D uncertain. Per germline, CDR1 MNHEY and CDR2 SVGEGT. This CDR3 has 15 residues. Trimming pared 2 bases from V and 2 bases from J, leaving 7 bases between. CDR3 sequence reads: CASSYRDAGANVLTF. Here the CDR3 DNA reads TGTGCCAGCAGTTACAGAGACGCTGGGGCCAACGTCCTGACTTTC.

The chain recombines TRBV6-6 with TRBJ1-4; maybe TRBD1 (6 bases). CDR3 length equals 14 residues. Trimming took 2 bases from V and 11 from J, leaving 15 bases between them. Germline lookup yields CDR1 MNHNY and CDR2 SVGAGI (reference sequence). CDR3 nucleotide sequence: TGTGCCAGCAGTTACCCAGGGGAGGACCGGAAACTGTTTTTT. Translating it yields CASSYPGEDRKLFF.

V usage is TRBV7-8 and J usage is TRBJ2-5, with 14 positions matching TRBD2. This CDR3 region has 15 residues. The J segment lost 5 bases and the V segment lost 8 bases, leaving 7 bases of the junction unmatched. Per the germline V gene, CDR1 is SGHVS and CDR2 is FQNEAQ. CDR3 nucleotides: TGTGCCAGCCTCGGGACTAGCGGGGGAGGGGAGACCCAGTACTTC. This codes for CASLGTSGGGETQYF.

This clonotype occurred once. V and J are TRBV4-2 and TRBJ1-1; a weak D match, TRBD1 (6 bases). The ends were cut back, 3 bases at V and 1 base at J, with 12 bases in the middle. Germline CDR1 is LGHNA and CDR2 is YNFKEQ. This CDR3 has 15 residues. Here the CDR3 DNA reads TGTGCCAGCAGCCAGCCAGACAGGCCGAACACTGAAGCTTTCTTT. Translation: CASSQPDRPNTEAFF.

J is TRBJ1-6 and V is TRBV2; tentative D call: TRBD1 (5 bases). The CDR3 runs to 13 residues. Trimming shortened V by 6 bases and J by 11 bases, and 14 bases separated the two germline ends. Germline V lookup: CDR1 SNHLY, CDR2 FYNNEI. The CDR3 nucleotides read TGTGCCAGCAGGACGGGGACGGGAACACCCCTCCACTTT. Protein product: CASRTGTGTPLHF.

The chain links TRBV12-3 or TRBV12-4 to TRBJ1-2; 9 nucleotides agree with TRBD1. This CDR3 spans 17 amino acids. After removal of 0 bases from V and 6 bases from J, the junction contained 11 bases not matched to a gene. CDR3: CASSLASGTGNSNGYTF. CDR3 sequence (DNA): TGTGCCAGCAGTTTAGCGAGCGGGACAGGGAACTCCAATGGCTACACCTTC.

CDR3 nucleotides: TGCAGCGTCGTCGGGACAGGGGGCGCGGGGCAGCATTTT. Its protein is CSVVGTGGAGQHF. The chain has TRBV29-1 and TRBJ1-5, with TRBD1 matching 12 bases. V shed 6 bases and J 13 bases; nucleotides not matched to a gene: 10. The CDR3 spans 13 residues. CDR1 is SQVTM, CDR2 ANQGSEA, per germline.

V usage is TRBV20-1 and J usage is TRBJ2-2, with D perhaps being TRBD1 or TRBD2 (6 bases each). The germline gives CDR1 DFQATT, CDR2 SNEGSKA (reference sequence). The CDR3 is made up of 18 amino acids. Trimming took 1 base from V and 2 from J, leaving 20 bases between them. CDR3 DNA: TGCAGTGCTAGAGGGAGGGATCAGGGGCGATTAAACACCGGGGAGCTGTTTTTT. Encoded protein: CSARGRDQGRLNTGELFF.

The V and J genes are TRBV25-1 and TRBJ1-2; D not resolved. The CDR3 runs to 13 residues. CDR1 and CDR2 (germline): MGHDK, SYGVNS. Trimming cost V 0 bases and J 8 bases, with 10 bases left between them. The CDR3 nucleotides are TGTGCCAGCAGTGAATATGAGGCCGTGGGCTACACCTTC. This sequence encodes CASSEYEAVGYTF.

V is TRBV19 and J is TRBJ1-6; 9 bases align to TRBD1. The CDR3 consists of 13 residues. The V gene's germline CDR1 is LNHDA and CDR2 SQIVND (reference sequence). Trimming took 9 bases from V and 4 from J; bases not matched to a gene: 1. CDR3 region: CASGQGYNSPLHF. Here the CDR3 DNA reads TGTGCCAGCGGACAGGGGTATAATTCACCCCTCCACTTT.

The chain joins TRBV2 to TRBJ1-1; D unclear. This CDR3 has 11 residues. Trimming took 8 bases from V and 1 from J, leaving 5 bases between them. Germline lookup yields CDR1 SNHLY and CDR2 FYNNEI. The CDR3 loop reads CASQENTEAFF. The CDR3 coding sequence is TGTGCCAGCCAGGAGAACACTGAAGCTTTCTTT.

This clonotype was detected only a few times. The chain recombines TRBV6-5 with TRBJ2-3, with TRBD2 identical over 9 bases. V lost 9 bases and J lost 5; bases outside the gene matches: 3. Germline CDR1 is MNHEY and CDR2 is SVGAGI. This CDR3 is 12 amino acids long. DNA of the CDR3: TGTGCCAGTTCGACTAGCGGAGATACGCAGTATTTT. Translated, it gives CASSTSGDTQYF.

This clonotype was detected once. The chain is built from TRBV9 and TRBJ2-1; 8 positions agree with TRBD1. Germline CDR1 is SGDLS and CDR2 is YYNGEE. J was trimmed by 3 bases and V by 4 bases; bases with no gene match: 6. The CDR3 is 15 residues long. The CDR3 loop is CASSPTGGGYNEQFF. CDR3 sequence (DNA): TGTGCCAGCAGCCCAACAGGGGGAGGCTACAATGAGCAGTTCTTC.

The J gene is TRBJ2-7, the V gene TRBV4-1; 9 bases line up with TRBD2. Germline values: CDR1 MGHRA, CDR2 YSYEKL. The CDR3 runs 16 residues. V dropped 0 bases and J dropped 3; count of bases not matched to a gene: 6. This CDR3 is CASSQERLAGRYEQYF. In nucleotides, the CDR3 is TGCGCCAGCAGCCAAGAACGGCTAGCGGGGCGCTACGAGCAGTACTTC.

The chain has TRBV20-1 and TRBJ1-2; D perhaps matches TRBD1 (6 bases). The V end lost 1 base, the J end lost 4 bases, and 13 bases lay between the germline ends. This CDR3 spans 14 amino acids. The germline V gene has CDR1 DFQATT and CDR2 SNEGSKA (reference sequence). CDR3: CSARVRGSGYGYTF. CDR3 DNA sequence: TGCAGTGCTAGAGTCAGGGGAAGCGGCTATGGCTACACCTTC.

The rearrangement joins TRBV25-1 to TRBJ2-2; perhaps TRBD2 as D (7 bases). Trimming stripped 8 bases from V and 2 bases from J, with 15 bases between. Germline V gene data show CDR1 as MGHDK and CDR2 as SYGVNS. CDR3 size: 15 residues. DNA of the CDR3: TGTGCCAGCGCCGCGCGGGGGACAAACACCGGGGAGCTGTTTTTT. Its translation: CASAARGTNTGELFF.

This clonotype was seen a single time. The chain recombines TRBV29-1 with TRBJ1-3; a possible D gene is TRBD1 (5 bases). Germline assignment: CDR1 SQVTM and CDR2 ANQGSEA. The CDR3 length is 14 residues. V was clipped by 4 bases and J by 0 bases, with 10 bases between them. The CDR3 sequence: CSVGGGGSGNTIYF. CDR3 DNA: TGCAGCGTTGGTGGGGGTGGCTCTGGAAACACCATATATTTT.

V and J are TRBV29-1 and TRBJ1-1; the D is unclear. Trimming removed 4 bases at V and 0 bases at J, with 9 bases between. The CDR3 length is 13 residues. Germline CDR1 is SQVTM and CDR2 is ANQGSEA. The CDR3 DNA sequence: TGCAGCGTTGCCCTGACACTGAACACTGAAGCTTTCTTT. This encodes CSVALTLNTEAFF.

The rearrangement uses TRBV12-3 or TRBV12-4 and TRBJ1-1, with TRBD1 matching 7 bases. The trim removed 7 bases at V and 4 bases at J, leaving 12 bases unmatched. The CDR3 has 15 residues. Here the CDR3 reads CASILRQGVGTEAFF. As DNA, the CDR3 is TGTGCCAGCATTCTCAGACAGGGAGTGGGCACTGAAGCTTTCTTT.

This sequence joins TRBV7-6 and TRBJ1-2; D gene ambiguous. CDR3 length equals 13 residues. Trimming shortened V by 2 bases and J by 5 bases, and 9 bases separated the two germline ends. The germline CDR1 and CDR2 sequences are SGHVS and FNYEAQ. CDR3 nucleotides: TGTGCCAGCAGCTTATCCGGGGTTTATGGCTACACCTTC. This encodes CASSLSGVYGYTF.

As concerns this clonotype: One junction end disagrees with the germline gene, perhaps due to a read error. The chain is built from TRBV6-1 and TRBJ2-5; D is undetermined. CDR1 MNHNS and CDR2 SASEGT come from the germline V gene. The CDR3 covers 13 residues. CDR3 sequence: CAGRTSVQETQYF. Written as DNA, the CDR3 is TGCGCCGGACGGACCTCAGTACAAGAGACCCAGTACTTC.

The chain combines TRBV15 with TRBJ1-6; D unresolved. The germline V gene encodes CDR1 LNHNV and CDR2 YYDKDF (reference sequence). Trimming shortened V by 5 bases and J by 2 bases, and 16 bases separated the two germline ends. The CDR3 has 17 amino acids. In DNA form, the CDR3 reads TGTGCCACCAGCTCCCGCATTGGGGAGACCTATAATTCACCCCTCCACTTT. This encodes CATSSRIGETYNSPLHF.

This clonotype was found once. V gene TRBV6-5 combines with J gene TRBJ2-6; D not certain. The CDR3 runs to 16 residues. Per germline, CDR1 MNHEY and CDR2 SVGAGI. The ends were cut back, 0 bases at V and 2 bases at J, with 8 bases in the middle. The CDR3 protein is CASSYSGPAGANVLTF. CDR3 DNA: TGTGCCAGCAGTTACTCAGGGCCAGCTGGGGCCAACGTCCTGACTTTC.

The V gene is TRBV28, the J gene TRBJ1-5, with 7 bases fitting TRBD1. CDR1 is MDHEN, CDR2 SYDVKM, per germline. J lost 4 bases, V lost 6 bases, and 9 bases had no gene match. The CDR3 length is 15 residues. CDR3 in DNA: TGTGCCAGCAGCTACGCCGACAGGGATAATCAGCCCCAGCATTTT. Its protein product is CASSYADRDNQPQHF.

The chain joins TRBV7-6 to TRBJ1-1; D call uncertain. The length of the CDR3 is 14 residues. Trimming took off 1 base at V and 3 bases at J, with 9 bases between the two ends. The germline CDR1 and CDR2 sequences are SGHVS and FNYEAQ. The CDR3, as DNA: TGTGCCAGCAGCTTAGACGATCGGGACACTGAAGCTTTCTTT. Translated: CASSLDDRDTEAFF.